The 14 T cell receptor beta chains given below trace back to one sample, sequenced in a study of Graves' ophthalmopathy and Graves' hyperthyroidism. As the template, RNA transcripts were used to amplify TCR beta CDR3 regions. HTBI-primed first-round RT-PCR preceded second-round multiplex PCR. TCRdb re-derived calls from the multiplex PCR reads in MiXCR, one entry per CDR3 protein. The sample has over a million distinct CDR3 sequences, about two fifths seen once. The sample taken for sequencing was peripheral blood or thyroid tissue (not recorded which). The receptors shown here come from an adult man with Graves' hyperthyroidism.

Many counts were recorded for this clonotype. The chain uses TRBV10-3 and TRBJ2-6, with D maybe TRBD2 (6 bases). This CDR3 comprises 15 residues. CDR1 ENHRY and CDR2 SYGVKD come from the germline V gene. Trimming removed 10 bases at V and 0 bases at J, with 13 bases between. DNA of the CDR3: TGTGCCACCCACGGGGGAGACTCTGGGGCCAACGTCCTGACTTTC. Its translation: CATHGGDSGANVLTF.

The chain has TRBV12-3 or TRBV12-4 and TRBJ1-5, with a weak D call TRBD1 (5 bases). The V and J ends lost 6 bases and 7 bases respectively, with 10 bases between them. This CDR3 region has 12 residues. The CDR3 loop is CASSSAGQPQHF. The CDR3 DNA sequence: TGTGCCAGCAGCAGTGCAGGGCAGCCCCAGCATTTT.

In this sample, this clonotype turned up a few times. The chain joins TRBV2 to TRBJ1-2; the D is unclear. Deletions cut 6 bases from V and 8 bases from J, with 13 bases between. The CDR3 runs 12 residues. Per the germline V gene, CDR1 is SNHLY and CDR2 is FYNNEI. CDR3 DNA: TGTGCCAGCAGCTACGACAAGATCGGCTACACCTTC. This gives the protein CASSYDKIGYTF. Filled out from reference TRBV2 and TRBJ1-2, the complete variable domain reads EPEVTQTPSHQVTQMGQEVILRCVPISNHLYFYWYRQILGQKVEFLVSFYNNEISEKSEIFDDQFSVERPDGSNFTLKIRSTKLEDSAMYFCASSYDKIGYTFGSGTRLTVV.

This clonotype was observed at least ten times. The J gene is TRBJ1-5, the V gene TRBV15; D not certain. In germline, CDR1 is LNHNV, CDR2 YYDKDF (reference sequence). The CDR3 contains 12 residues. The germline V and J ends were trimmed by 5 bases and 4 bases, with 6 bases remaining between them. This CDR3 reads CATSPRNQPQHF. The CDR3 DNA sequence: TGTGCCACCAGCCCGAGAAATCAGCCCCAGCATTTT. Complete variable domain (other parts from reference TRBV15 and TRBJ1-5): DAMVIQNPRYQVTQFGKPVTLSCSQTLNHNVMYWYQQKSSQAPKLLFHYYDKDFNNEADTPDNFQSRRPNTSFCFLDIRSPGLGDTAMYLCATSPRNQPQHFGDGTRLSIL.

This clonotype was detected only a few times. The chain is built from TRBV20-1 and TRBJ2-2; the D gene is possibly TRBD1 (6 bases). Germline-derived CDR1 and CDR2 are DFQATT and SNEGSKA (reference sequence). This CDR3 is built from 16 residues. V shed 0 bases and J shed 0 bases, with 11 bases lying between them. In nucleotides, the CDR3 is TGCAGTGCTAGAGATTTGACAGGAGCGAACACCGGGGAGCTGTTTTTT. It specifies CSARDLTGANTGELFF.

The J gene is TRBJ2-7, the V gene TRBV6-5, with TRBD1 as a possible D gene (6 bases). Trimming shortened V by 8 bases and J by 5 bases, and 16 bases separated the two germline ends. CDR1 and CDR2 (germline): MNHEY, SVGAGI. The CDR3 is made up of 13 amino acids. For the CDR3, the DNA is TGTGCCAGCTCCTCCCCGCAGGGGCACGAGCAGTACTTC. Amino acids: CASSSPQGHEQYF.

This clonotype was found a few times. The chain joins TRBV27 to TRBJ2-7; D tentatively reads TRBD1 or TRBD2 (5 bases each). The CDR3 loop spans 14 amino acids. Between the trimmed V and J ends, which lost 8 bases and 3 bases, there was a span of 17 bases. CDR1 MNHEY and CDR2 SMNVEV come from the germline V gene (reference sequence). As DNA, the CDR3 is TGTGCCAGCTGGATACCGGGACCTAACTACGAGCAGTACTTC. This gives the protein CASWIPGPNYEQYF.

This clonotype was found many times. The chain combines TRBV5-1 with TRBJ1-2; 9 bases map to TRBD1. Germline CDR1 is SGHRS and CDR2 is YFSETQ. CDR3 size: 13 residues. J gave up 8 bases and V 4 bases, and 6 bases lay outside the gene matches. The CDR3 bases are TGCGCCAGCAGCGAGGGGACAGGGAGCGGCTACACCTTC. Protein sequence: CASSEGTGSGYTF.

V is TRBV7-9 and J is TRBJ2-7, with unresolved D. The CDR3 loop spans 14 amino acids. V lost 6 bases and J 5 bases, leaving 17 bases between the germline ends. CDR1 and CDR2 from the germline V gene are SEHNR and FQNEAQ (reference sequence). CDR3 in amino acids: CASSLSEPGHEQYF. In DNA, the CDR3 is TGTGCCAGCAGTTTATCAGAACCCGGCCACGAGCAGTACTTC.

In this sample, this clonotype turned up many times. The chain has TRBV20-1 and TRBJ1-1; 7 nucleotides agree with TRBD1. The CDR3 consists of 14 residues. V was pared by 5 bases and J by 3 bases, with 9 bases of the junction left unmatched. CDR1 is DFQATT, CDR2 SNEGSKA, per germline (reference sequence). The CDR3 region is CSADETGWDTEAFF. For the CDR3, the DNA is TGCAGTGCTGACGAGACAGGGTGGGACACTGAAGCTTTCTTT.

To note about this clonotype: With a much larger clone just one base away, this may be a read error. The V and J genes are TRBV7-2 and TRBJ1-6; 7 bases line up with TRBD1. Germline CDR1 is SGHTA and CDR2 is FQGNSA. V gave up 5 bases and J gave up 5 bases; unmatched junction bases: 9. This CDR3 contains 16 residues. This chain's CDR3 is CASSPLGGRDNSPLHF. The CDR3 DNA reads TGTGCCAGCAGCCCGTTAGGGGGCAGAGATAATTCACCCCTCCACTTT.

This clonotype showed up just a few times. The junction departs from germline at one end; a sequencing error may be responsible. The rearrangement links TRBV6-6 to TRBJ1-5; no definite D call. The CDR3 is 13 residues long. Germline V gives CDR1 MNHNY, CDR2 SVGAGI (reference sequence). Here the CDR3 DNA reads TGTGCCAGCAGTCCTAATAGCAATCAGCCCCATCATTTT. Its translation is CASSPNSNQPHHF.

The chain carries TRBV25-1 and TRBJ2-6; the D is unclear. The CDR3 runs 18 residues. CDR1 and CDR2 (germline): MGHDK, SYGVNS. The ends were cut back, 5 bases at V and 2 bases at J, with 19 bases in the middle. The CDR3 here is CASSSVTELFTGANVLTF. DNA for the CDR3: TGTGCCAGCAGTTCAGTTACGGAACTTTTCACTGGGGCCAACGTCCTGACTTTC.

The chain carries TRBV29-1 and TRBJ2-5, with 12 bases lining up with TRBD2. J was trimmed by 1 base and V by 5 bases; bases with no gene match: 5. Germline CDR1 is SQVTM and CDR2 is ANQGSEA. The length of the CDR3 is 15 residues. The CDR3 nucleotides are TGCAGCGTTCGGACTAGCGGGACACTCCAAGAGACCCAGTACTTC. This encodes CSVRTSGTLQETQYF.